The rows below give T cell receptor beta chains drawn from one sample of a study of shared clonotypes between healthy human individuals. The data were produced by immunoSEQ multiplex PCR, yet TCRdb's version contains in-frame clones alone and is incomplete. The data show about 2.4 million clones, around 94% seen once. The sample taken for sequencing was naive CD4+ T cells sorted from blood. The receptors derive from a man in his late teens or twenties in good health. Each CDR3 is given with its conserved first and last residue. A D gene is named only where the DNA matches it firmly. Clone sizes are given selectively: once, few, many, or a class where the clone is expanded.

V	J	D	size	DNA	CDR3
TRBV2	TRBJ1-1	TRBD1	few	TGTGCCAGCAGTGGGGACAGGTGGAACACTGAAGCTTTCTTT	CASSGDRWNTEAFF
TRBV12-5	TRBJ2-7	TRBD1	NA	TGTGCTAGTGGTTCACCTCGACAGGGTTTCCACGAGCAGTACTTC	CASGSPRQGFHEQYF
TRBV6-1	TRBJ1-6	NA	NA	TGTGCCAGCAGGACCCGGGACTTTTATAATTCACCCCTCCACTTT	CASRTRDFYNSPLHF
TRBV7-9	TRBJ2-1	NA	NA	TGTGCCAGCAGCTCTGCTGGGTACAATGAGCAGTTCTTC	CASSSAGYNEQFF
TRBV2	TRBJ1-1	NA	NA	TGTGCCAGCAGGAAACTAACCGGGACCGAAGATGAAGCTTTCTTT	CASRKLTGTEDEAFF
TRBV28	TRBJ2-3	TRBD2	NA	TGTGCCAGCAGCCACCCGGGAGGCAGCACAGATACGCAGTATTTT	CASSHPGGSTDTQYF
TRBV6-5	TRBJ2-7	NA	NA	TGTGCCAGCAGCCTAGGGCTCGAGCAGTACTTC	CASSLGLEQYF
TRBV5-5	TRBJ1-6	NA	once	TGTGCCAGCAGCTTGGCAGGGAAGAATTCACCCCTCCACTTT	CASSLAGKNSPLHF
TRBV5-1	TRBJ2-5	NA	NA	TGCGCCAGCAGCCCACAGACCTGGGGAGAGACCCAGTACTTC	CASSPQTWGETQYF
TRBV7-9	TRBJ2-2	TRBD2	NA	TGTGCCAGCCCATACCGGGAGGGCCCGGCCGGGGAGCTGTTTTTT	CASPYREGPAGELFF
TRBV5-1	TRBJ1-6	NA	NA	TGCGCCAGCAGCTTGGTTCCCACTGGGGAGAGTTCACCCCTCCACTTT	CASSLVPTGESSPLHF
TRBV7-9	TRBJ1-2	TRBD1	NA	TGTGCCAGCAGCTTAGTTGGACAGGGAGGAGGCTACACCTTC	CASSLVGQGGGYTF
TRBV10-3	TRBJ2-3	TRBD1	NA	TGTGCCATTCGGGACAGTAGCACAGATACGCAGTATTTT	CAIRDSSTDTQYF